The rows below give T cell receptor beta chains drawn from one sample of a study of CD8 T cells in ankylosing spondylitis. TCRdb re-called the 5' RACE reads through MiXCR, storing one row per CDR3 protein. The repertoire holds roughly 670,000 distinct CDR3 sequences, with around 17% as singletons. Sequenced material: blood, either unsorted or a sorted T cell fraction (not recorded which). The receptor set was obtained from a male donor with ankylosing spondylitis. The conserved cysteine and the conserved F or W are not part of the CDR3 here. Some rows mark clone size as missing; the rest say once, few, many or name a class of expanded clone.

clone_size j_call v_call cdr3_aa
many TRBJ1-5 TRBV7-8 ASSPTPGQPQH
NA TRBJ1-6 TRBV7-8 ASSLAAGGNSPLH
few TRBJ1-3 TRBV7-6 ASSQTGPSSGNTIY
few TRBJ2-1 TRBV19 ASSGTGVNEQF
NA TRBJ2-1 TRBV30 AWSEGEQF
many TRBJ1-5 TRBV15 ATSRETTGHQPQH
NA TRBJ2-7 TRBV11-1 ASSLYGREGTVTYEQY
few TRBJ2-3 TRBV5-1 ASSPRLAGGSDTQY
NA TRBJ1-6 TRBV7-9 ASSRQDRGPSPLH
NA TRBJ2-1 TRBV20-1 SANGRESYNEQF
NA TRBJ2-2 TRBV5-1 ASSLSGSPGELF
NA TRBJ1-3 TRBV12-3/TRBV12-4 ASRRTQGGGSFSGNTIY
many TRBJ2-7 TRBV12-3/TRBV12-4 ASSLRDRGIRSYEQY
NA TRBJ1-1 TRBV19 ASSIQRQVVPNTEAF
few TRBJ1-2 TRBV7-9 ASRLIRQGGDYGYT
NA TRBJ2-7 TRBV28 AASWTSNEQY
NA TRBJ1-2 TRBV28 ASSLVWGGPYGYT
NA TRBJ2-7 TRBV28 ASSLPGYYEQY
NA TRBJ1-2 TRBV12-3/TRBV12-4 ASTAGPLGYT
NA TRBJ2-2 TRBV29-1 SVGPTGHTGELF
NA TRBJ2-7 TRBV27 ASSHTSGTPFYEQY
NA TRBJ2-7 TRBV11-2 ASTFRQGQGAEVGVYEQY
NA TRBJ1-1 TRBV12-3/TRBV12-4 ASSWKQGAEAF
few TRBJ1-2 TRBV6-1 ASSELGEMDYGYT
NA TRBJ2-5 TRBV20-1 SASPDRETQY
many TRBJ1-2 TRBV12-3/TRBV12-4 ASSLRRDYGYT
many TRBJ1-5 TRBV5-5 ASSPGQVNQPQH
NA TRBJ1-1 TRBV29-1 SVLPHLRGPSTEAF
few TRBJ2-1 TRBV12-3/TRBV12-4 ASSLLGLAYNEQF
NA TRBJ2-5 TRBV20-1 SARDGGGRRETQY
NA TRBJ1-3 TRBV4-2 ASSQDFRAGNTIY
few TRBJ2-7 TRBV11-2 ASSPTLRVYEQY
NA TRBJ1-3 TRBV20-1 SARPSFLY